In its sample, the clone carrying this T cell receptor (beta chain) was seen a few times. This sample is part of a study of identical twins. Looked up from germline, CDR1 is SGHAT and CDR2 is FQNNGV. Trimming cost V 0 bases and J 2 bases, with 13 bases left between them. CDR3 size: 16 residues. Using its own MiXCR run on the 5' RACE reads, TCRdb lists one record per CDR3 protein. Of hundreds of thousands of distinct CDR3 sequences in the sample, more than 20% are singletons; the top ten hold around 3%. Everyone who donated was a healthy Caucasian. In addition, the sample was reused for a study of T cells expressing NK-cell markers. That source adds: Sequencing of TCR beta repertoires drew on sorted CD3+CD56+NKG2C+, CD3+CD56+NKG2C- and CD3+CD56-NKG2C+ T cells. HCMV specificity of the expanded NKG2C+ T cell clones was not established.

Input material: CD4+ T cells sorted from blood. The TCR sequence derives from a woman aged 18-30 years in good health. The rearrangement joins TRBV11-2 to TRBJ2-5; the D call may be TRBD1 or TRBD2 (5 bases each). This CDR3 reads CASSLEGASYQETQYF. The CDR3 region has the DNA TGTGCCAGCAGCTTAGAAGGGGCTAGCTATCAAGAGACCCAGTACTTC. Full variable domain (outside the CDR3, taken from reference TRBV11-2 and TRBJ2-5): EAGVAQSPRYKIIEKRQSVAFWCNPISGHATLYWYQQILGQGPKLLIQFQNNGVVDDSQLPKDRFSAERLKGVDSTLKIQPAKLEDSAVYLCASSLEGASYQETQYFGPGTRLLVL.